This T cell receptor (beta chain) was recovered during a study of blood T cell repertoires in COVID-19. Study context: The samples span acute and convalescent COVID-19 from the United States, Italy and Spain. The cDNA or gDNA used as material had been derived from T cells, B-cell-depleted T cells, or PBMCs.

Source study methods: For nucleated cells, counts were estimated from reference gene primer amplification. Measured with immunoSEQ multiplex PCR; TCRdb has only the in-frame clones, and not every one. V and J calls and clone size come straight from that table; D and trimming were deduced from the DNA. Here the sample spans over 250,000 clones, roughly 85% being singletons. This CDR3 comprises 16 residues. V gave up 0 bases and J gave up 9 bases; unmatched junction bases: 12. Germline V gene lookup returns CDR1 SGHRS and CDR2 YFSETQ. The chain couples TRBV5-1 to TRBJ1-1; 9 nucleotides match TRBD1. The sequencing input was peripheral blood. The clonotype was recovered from a woman in her 50s who had recovered from COVID-19. CDR3 sequence reads: CASSLASTGGGTKAFF. Written as DNA, the CDR3 is TGCGCCAGCAGCTTGGCCTCGACAGGGGGAGGTACCAAAGCTTTCTTT. The whole variable domain, remainder taken from reference TRBV5-1 and TRBJ1-1, is KAGVTQTPRYLIKTRGQQVTLSCSPISGHRSVSWYQQTPGQGLQFLFEYFSETQRNKGNFPGRFSGRQFSNSRSEMNVSTLELGDSALYLCASSLASTGGGTKAFFGQGTRLTVV.